This is a list of T cell receptor beta chains from one sample in a study of monozygotic twins with cystic fibrosis. Sequenced by immunoSEQ multiplex PCR; TCRdb stores in-frame clones only, minus some. The table includes about 36,000 clones, approximately 87% detected once. Sequencing was carried out using blood. The receptors here all came from a girl aged 2 to 10 with cystic fibrosis. The CDR3 runs from the conserved cysteine through the conserved F or W. The D gene is left open where the match is weak. Size tells how often a clone was seen (once, few, many) or the class of an expanded clone, and some rows leave it out.

J: TRBJ1-2
D: NA
V: TRBV4-1
size: NA
CDR3: CASSHPVAGESYGYTF
DNA: TGCGCCAGCAGCCACCCCGTTGCAGGGGAGAGCTATGGCTACACCTTC

J: TRBJ1-1
D: NA
V: TRBV7-2
size: NA
CDR3: CASSPRGREAFF
DNA: TGTGCCAGCAGCCCCCGGGGAAGGGAAGCTTTCTTT

J: TRBJ1-5
D: NA
V: TRBV30
size: NA
CDR3: CAWSVFGAQPQHF
DNA: TGTGCCTGGAGTGTATTCGGGGCGCAGCCCCAGCATTTT

J: TRBJ2-3
D: NA
V: TRBV2
size: NA
CDR3: CASSDGATQYF
DNA: TGTGCCAGCAGTGACGGGGCTACGCAGTATTTT

J: TRBJ1-5
D: TRBD1
V: TRBV4-3
size: NA
CDR3: CASNQGENQPQHF
DNA: TGCGCCAGCAACCAGGGGGAAAATCAGCCCCAGCATTTT

J: TRBJ2-5
D: NA
V: TRBV2
size: NA
CDR3: CASKIQAAQETQYF
DNA: TGTGCCAGCAAAATCCAGGCGGCCCAAGAGACCCAGTACTTC

J: TRBJ1-2
D: TRBD1
V: TRBV6-6
size: NA
CDR3: CASSSLTGDGYTF
DNA: TGTGCCAGCAGTTCTCTGACAGGGGACGGCTACACCTTC

J: TRBJ2-5
D: TRBD2
V: TRBV5-1
size: NA
CDR3: CASSLVGGAGQETQYF
DNA: TGCGCCAGCAGCTTGGTGGGAGGGGCGGGTCAAGAGACCCAGTACTTC

J: TRBJ2-7
D: NA
V: TRBV6-5
size: NA
CDR3: CASSYYLGYEQYF
DNA: TGTGCCAGCAGTTACTATCTGGGGTACGAGCAGTACTTC

J: TRBJ2-6
D: NA
V: TRBV9
size: NA
CDR3: CASSVFGTEGYSGANVLTF
DNA: TGTGCCAGCAGCGTATTCGGAACTGAAGGGTACTCTGGGGCCAACGTCCTGACTTTC

J: TRBJ2-7
D: TRBD1
V: TRBV7-2
size: NA
CDR3: CASSYPGQGYEQYF
DNA: TGTGCCAGCAGCTACCCGGGACAGGGGTACGAGCAGTACTTC

J: TRBJ1-2
D: TRBD1
V: TRBV4-1
size: NA
CDR3: CASSQDRTKRRGYTF
DNA: TGCGCCAGCAGCCAGGACAGGACAAAAAGGAGAGGCTACACCTTC

J: TRBJ2-1
D: TRBD2
V: TRBV29-1
size: NA
CDR3: CSVGPSGTSYNEQFF
DNA: TGCAGCGTTGGACCTAGCGGGACCTCCTACAATGAGCAGTTCTTC

J: TRBJ2-7
D: NA
V: TRBV7-2
size: NA
CDR3: CASSLNSYEQYF
DNA: TGTGCCAGCAGCCTCAACTCCTACGAGCAGTACTTC

J: TRBJ1-3
D: NA
V: TRBV4-2
size: NA
CDR3: CASSQEGSSGNTIYF
DNA: TGTGCCAGCAGCCAAGAGGGGAGCTCTGGAAACACCATATATTTT

J: TRBJ2-1
D: NA
V: TRBV6-1
size: once
CDR3: CASSEVRVSYNEQFF
DNA: TGTGCCAGCAGTGAAGTCAGGGTATCCTACAATGAGCAGTTCTTC

J: TRBJ2-7
D: NA
V: TRBV20-1
size: NA
CDR3: CRAGQFYEQYF
DNA: TGCAGAGCGGGACAGTTCTACGAGCAGTACTTC

J: TRBJ2-3
D: NA
V: TRBV6-5
size: NA
CDR3: CASSYTAGTDTQYF
DNA: TGTGCCAGCAGTTACACGGCCGGCACAGATACGCAGTATTTT

J: TRBJ2-5
D: NA
V: TRBV6-1
size: NA
CDR3: CASSEWRGQETQYF
DNA: TGTGCCAGCAGTGAATGGAGGGGGCAAGAGACCCAGTACTTC

J: TRBJ1-2
D: NA
V: TRBV4-3
size: NA
CDR3: CASSQVGNYGYTF
DNA: TGCGCCAGCAGCCAAGTAGGGAACTATGGCTACACCTTC